This passage covers 14 T cell receptor beta chains from one sample sequenced in a study of blood T cell repertoires in COVID-19. The table came from immunoSEQ multiplex PCR; TCRdb's copy has only in-frame clones and leaves some out. The sample comprises about 70,000 clones, around 87% of which are singletons, and approximately 10% rests with the top ten. Material: peripheral blood. All receptors derive from a woman under 30 with acute or convalescent COVID-19.

The chain couples TRBV19 to TRBJ2-7, with TRBD1 as a possible D gene (5 bases). Germline CDR1 is LNHDA and CDR2 is SQIVND (reference sequence). Trimming stripped 4 bases from V and 2 bases from J, with 9 bases between. CDR3 length equals 13 residues. The CDR3 spells CASSSRGTYEQYF. The CDR3 nucleotides are TGTGCCAGTAGTAGTAGGGGTACCTACGAGCAGTACTTC.

This rearrangement joins TRBV2 to TRBJ2-7, with 10 nucleotides matching TRBD2. Looked up from germline, CDR1 is SNHLY and CDR2 is FYNNEI. The CDR3 extends over 14 amino acids. Germline trimming cut 6 bases from V and 2 bases from J; bases unmatched to any gene: 4. The CDR3 spells CASSIAGGPYEQYF. CDR3 nucleotides: TGTGCCAGCAGCATAGCGGGAGGCCCCTACGAGCAGTACTTC.

This clone was seen once. The V gene is TRBV6-5, the J gene TRBJ1-2; perhaps TRBD1 as D (6 bases). Germline CDR1 and CDR2: MNHEY and SVGAGI. The CDR3 extends over 13 amino acids. The ends were cut back, 6 bases at V and 8 bases at J, with 16 bases in the middle. The CDR3: CASSQTGLHGYTF. The CDR3 DNA reads as TGTGCCAGCAGCCAAACAGGGCTCCACGGCTACACCTTC.

This sequence joins TRBV28 and TRBJ1-2; 9 bases fit TRBD1. Germline CDR1 MDHEN, CDR2 SYDVKM. The CDR3 contains 13 residues. The junction had 6 bases not matched to a gene; V was cut back by 6 bases and J by 7 bases. DNA of the CDR3: TGTGCCAGCAGCCAACAGGGGGCATTTGGCTACACCTTC. Residues: CASSQQGAFGYTF.

A single count supports this clone. This sequence joins TRBV6-2 or TRBV6-3 and TRBJ2-7; 8 nucleotides line up with TRBD1. The CDR3 extends over 13 amino acids. The V gene end was trimmed by 6 bases and the J gene end by 2 bases; junction bases not matched to a gene: 3. From germline, CDR1 is MNHEY and CDR2 SVGEGT. Written as DNA, the CDR3 is TGTGCCAGCAGCAGGACAGGGCCCTACGAGCAGTACTTC. This translates into CASSRTGPYEQYF.

V gene TRBV6-1 combines with J gene TRBJ2-5, with a weak D call TRBD2 (7 bases). The CDR3 sequence is 16 residues long. Trimming pared 2 bases from V and 2 bases from J, leaving 15 bases between. Germline CDR1 reads MNHNS; CDR2 reads SASEGT. The CDR3 loop reads CASSEQGRGGQETQYF. In DNA, the CDR3 is TGTGCCAGCAGTGAACAAGGGAGGGGGGGACAAGAGACCCAGTACTTC.

The chain joins TRBV23-1 to TRBJ1-1, with 10 bases lining up with TRBD1. TRBV23-1 is assigned to the ORF class and has an uncertain function. V was clipped by 11 bases and J by 3 bases; unmatched bases: 12. The CDR3 is 15 residues long. The CDR3 sequence: CAQLDRGPRDTEAFF. The DNA of the CDR3 is TGCGCCCAGCTCGACAGGGGGCCGAGGGACACTGAAGCTTTCTTT.

This chain links TRBV5-1 with TRBJ1-4; 10 bases are shared with TRBD1. Per the germline V gene, CDR1 is SGHRS and CDR2 is YFSETQ. CDR3 length: 15 residues. J gave up 8 bases and V 0 bases, and 4 bases lay outside the gene matches. The CDR3 region has the DNA TGCGCCAGCAGCTTGGGGGGGACAGGGGAAGAAAAACTGTTTTTT. This codes for CASSLGGTGEEKLFF.

This clone has a single count. The chain couples TRBV30 to TRBJ1-4, with D unresolved. The CDR3 extends over 13 amino acids. V shed 4 bases and J shed 4 bases, with 10 bases lying between them. Germline CDR1 reads GTSNPN; CDR2 reads SVGIG (reference sequence). The CDR3 spells CAWTSRFNEKLFF. The CDR3 DNA reads TGTGCCTGGACTTCACGGTTTAATGAAAAACTGTTTTTT.

V and J are TRBV11-2 and TRBJ1-4; TRBD1 agrees at 8 bases. V lost 5 bases, J lost 5 bases, and 7 bases stayed unmatched. This CDR3 has 15 residues. Germline CDR1 SGHAT, CDR2 FQNNGV. The CDR3 region is CASSPGDRPNEKLFF. CDR3 nucleotides: TGTGCCAGCAGCCCCGGGGACAGGCCAAATGAAAAACTGTTTTTT.

The CDR3 protein is CASSQGMAGGGVGEQFF. In DNA, the CDR3 is TGTGCCAGCAGCCAAGGAATGGCGGGAGGAGGAGTAGGTGAGCAGTTCTTC. The V gene is TRBV3-1 (or the pseudogene TRBV3-2), the J gene TRBJ2-1; 8 bases align to TRBD2. Per germline, CDR1 LGHDT and CDR2 YNNKEL (reference sequence). The CDR3 is 17 residues long. V lost 1 base to trimming and J lost 9 bases; unmatched junction nucleotides: 14.

The gene calls are TRBV11-2 and TRBJ1-1; 8 bases are a match to TRBD1. V gave up 1 base and J gave up 0 bases; unmatched junction bases: 1. Germline V lookup: CDR1 SGHAT, CDR2 FQNNGV. The CDR3 runs 15 residues. This CDR3 is CASSLGQGMNTEAFF. The CDR3 DNA is TGTGCCAGCAGCTTAGGACAGGGGATGAACACTGAAGCTTTCTTT.

The gene calls are TRBV7-9 and TRBJ1-1, with a weak D call TRBD1 (5 bases). Trimming removed 4 bases from V and 2 bases from J, with 11 bases in between. CDR1 is SEHNR and CDR2 is FQNEAQ in the germline V gene (reference sequence). The CDR3 spans 14 residues. The CDR3 nucleotides read TGTGCCAGCAGCTCCGGGGGGTCTAACACTGAAGCTTTCTTT. Protein: CASSSGGSNTEAFF.

V and J are TRBV5-5 and TRBJ1-1; 8 bases fit TRBD1. With V trimmed by 1 base and J by 4 bases, 3 bases remained unmatched. This CDR3 is 14 amino acids long. Per the germline V gene, CDR1 is SGHKS and CDR2 is YYEKEE (reference sequence). CDR3 sequence reads: CASSLQGASTEAFF. The CDR3 DNA is TGTGCCAGCAGCTTGCAGGGGGCCTCCACTGAAGCTTTCTTT.